This TCR beta chain is drawn from a study of identical twins. This CDR3 is 17 amino acids long. J was trimmed by 2 bases and V by 6 bases; bases with no gene match: 11. Per the germline V gene, CDR1 is SEHNR and CDR2 is FQNEAQ (reference sequence). Healthy Caucasians alone served as donors. TCRdb reprocessed the 5' RACE reads via MiXCR and lists one record per CDR3 protein. In the table there are about 890,000 distinct CDR3 sequences, around an eighth of which are singletons. These data also featured in a second study, about yellow fever vaccine responses in identical twins.

V is TRBV7-9 and J is TRBJ2-1; TRBD2 matches at 9 bases. The clonotype comes from a woman under 30 in good health. Sequencing was carried out using PBMCs. The CDR3 sequence: CASRERPSGTTYNEQFF. The CDR3 nucleotides read TGTGCCAGCAGGGAGCGACCTAGCGGGACCACCTACAATGAGCAGTTCTTC.